A single sample gave rise to the 11 T cell receptor beta chains below, sequenced in a study of blood T cell repertoires in COVID-19. Sequencing was performed with immunoSEQ multiplex PCR; in TCRdb, only in-frame clones are kept and a portion is missing. The sample records some 76,000 clones, around 90% being singletons. The sequenced sample was peripheral blood. The source of these receptors is a human donor in a cohort sampled during active COVID-19.

The CDR3 reads CASSFLDGNTIYF. CDR3 sequence (DNA): TGTGCCAGCAGCTTCTTAGATGGAAACACCATATATTTT. This chain connects TRBV7-8 to TRBJ1-3; D is undetermined. The CDR3 loop spans 13 amino acids. V gave up 3 bases and J gave up 3 bases, with 6 bases separating them. CDR1 SGHVS and CDR2 FQNEAQ come from the germline V gene.

The J gene is TRBJ1-1, the V gene TRBV3-1 (or the pseudogene TRBV3-2); D might be TRBD1 (6 bases). Looked up from germline, CDR1 is LGHDT and CDR2 is YNNKEL (reference sequence). There are 14 residues in the CDR3. Trimming removed 1 base at V and 4 bases at J, with 10 bases between. The CDR3 spells CASSQAGARTEAFF. Written as DNA, the CDR3 is TGTGCCAGCAGCCAAGCAGGGGCTCGCACTGAAGCTTTCTTT.

The chain employs TRBV5-6 and TRBJ2-7; possible D gene TRBD1, 5 bases. Trimming cost V 4 bases and J 1 base, with 6 bases left between them. Germline loops: CDR1 SGHDT, CDR2 YYEEEE. CDR3 length: 12 residues. CDR3 region: CASSRQSYEQYF. As DNA, the CDR3 is TGTGCCAGCAGCAGACAGTCCTACGAGCAGTACTTC.

This clone was recorded once. This chain joins TRBV11-1 and TRBJ2-4; maybe TRBD2 (5 bases). Looked up from germline, CDR1 is SGHAT and CDR2 is FQDESV (reference sequence). Trimming stripped 1 base from V and 6 bases from J, with 13 bases between. The CDR3 length is 15 residues. The CDR3 sequence is CASSLGSSRGNIQYF. DNA for the CDR3: TGTGCCAGCAGCTTAGGCTCAAGCCGGGGAAACATTCAGTACTTC.

This clone is a singleton in its sample. This chain connects TRBV7-8 to TRBJ2-2; maybe TRBD1 (6 bases). The CDR3 is 16 residues long. CDR1 SGHVS and CDR2 FQNEAQ come from the germline V gene. Trimming took off 6 bases at V and 0 bases at J, with 14 bases between the two ends. The CDR3 protein is CASRYSGAANTGELFF. CDR3 bases: TGTGCCAGCAGGTACTCAGGGGCTGCGAACACCGGGGAGCTGTTTTTT. The whole variable domain, filled in from reference TRBV7-8 and TRBJ2-2, reads GAGVSQSPRYKVAKRGQDVALRCDPISGHVSLFWYQQALGQGPEFLTYFQNEAQLDKSGLPSDRFFAERPEGSVSTLKIQRTQQEDSAVYLCASRYSGAANTGELFFGEGSRLTVL.

J is TRBJ2-7 and V is TRBV7-9; D gene uncertain. The V gene's germline CDR1 is SEHNR and CDR2 FQNEAQ (reference sequence). CDR3 length equals 13 residues. V lost 1 base and J lost 5, with 9 bases in between. This chain's CDR3 is CASSLGLSDEQYF. Written as DNA, the CDR3 is TGTGCCAGCAGCTTAGGCCTATCTGACGAGCAGTACTTC.

This chain joins TRBV12-1 and TRBJ1-1; TRBD1 was called by the table and not checked on the DNA. TRBV12-1 is marked as a pseudogene. This CDR3 region has 13 residues. The CDR3: CASSPRQGTEAFF. As DNA, the CDR3 is TGTGCCAGCAGCCCTCGACAGGGCACTGAAGCTTTCTTT.

The V gene is TRBV4-1, the J gene TRBJ1-1; D may be TRBD1 (5 bases). Germline-derived CDR1 and CDR2 are MGHRA and YSYEKL. This CDR3 contains 14 residues. Trimming cost V 3 bases and J 7 bases, with 15 bases left between them. This chain's CDR3 is CASSHTEITGEAFF. CDR3 in DNA: TGCGCCAGCAGCCACACGGAGATAACAGGTGAAGCTTTCTTT.

This rearrangement joins TRBV5-5 to TRBJ2-4; D ambiguous. Deletions cut 0 bases from V and 0 bases from J, with 10 bases between. The CDR3 sequence is 16 residues long. CDR1 is SGHKS, CDR2 YYEKEE, per germline (reference sequence). CDR3 sequence reads: CASSLDQTLAKNIQYF. CDR3 DNA sequence: TGTGCCAGCAGCTTGGATCAGACTCTAGCCAAAAACATTCAGTACTTC.

This sequence joins TRBV25-1 and TRBJ1-6; tentatively, D is TRBD1 (5 bases). The germline V gene has CDR1 MGHDK and CDR2 SYGVNS. The CDR3 is 15 residues long. Trimming removed 4 bases from V and 6 bases from J, with 13 bases in between. The CDR3 DNA reads TGTGCCAGCAGTGTCCGGGACTTGGTTAATTCACCCCTCCACTTT. Protein: CASSVRDLVNSPLHF.

In its sample, this clone was seen a few times. The V call is TRBV30, the J call TRBJ1-6, with D uncertain. The germline CDR1 and CDR2 sequences are GTSNPN and SVGIG (reference sequence). The CDR3 has 13 amino acids. The V end lost 3 bases, the J end lost 3 bases, and 6 bases lay between the germline ends. The CDR3 DNA is TGTGCCTGGAGACTTAGCTATAATTCACCCCTCCACTTT. It is translated as CAWRLSYNSPLHF.